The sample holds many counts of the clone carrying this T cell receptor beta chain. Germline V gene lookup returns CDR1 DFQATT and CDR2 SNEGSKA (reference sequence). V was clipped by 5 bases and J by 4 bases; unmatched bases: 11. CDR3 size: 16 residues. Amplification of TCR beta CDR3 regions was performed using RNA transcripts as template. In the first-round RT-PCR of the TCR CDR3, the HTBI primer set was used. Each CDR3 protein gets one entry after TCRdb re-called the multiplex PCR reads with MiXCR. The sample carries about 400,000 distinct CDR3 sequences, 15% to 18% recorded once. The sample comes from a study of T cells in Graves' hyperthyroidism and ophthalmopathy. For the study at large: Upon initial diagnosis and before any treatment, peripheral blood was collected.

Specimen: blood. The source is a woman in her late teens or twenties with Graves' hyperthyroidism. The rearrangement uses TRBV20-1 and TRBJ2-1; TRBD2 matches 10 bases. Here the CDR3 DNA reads TGCAGTGCTGACCTTGTGCGGACTAGCGGTTACAATGAGCAGTTCTTC. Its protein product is CSADLVRTSGYNEQFF.